The entry below describes one TCR beta chain. In the original analysis: Estimated nucleated cell counts came from reference gene primer amplification. Produced via immunoSEQ multiplex PCR; TCRdb's table is partial and in-frame only. D and trimming were read from the DNA, whereas the V and J calls and clone size are those reported in that table. Among a few hundred thousand clones listed, approximately 82% were seen once. The record originates from a study of blood T cell repertoires in COVID-19. V gave up 0 bases and J gave up 1 base, with 18 bases separating them. The CDR3 contains 19 residues. Per germline, CDR1 MNHNS and CDR2 SASEGT.

Input material: peripheral blood. The chain uses TRBV6-1 and TRBJ2-2; perhaps TRBD2 as D (6 bases). This clonotype was sampled from a woman aged 18-29 years with acute or convalescent COVID-19. CDR3 region: CASSEAVAGSPWNTGELFF. CDR3 in DNA: TGTGCCAGCAGTGAAGCCGTGGCGGGAAGCCCTTGGAACACCGGGGAGCTGTTTTTT.